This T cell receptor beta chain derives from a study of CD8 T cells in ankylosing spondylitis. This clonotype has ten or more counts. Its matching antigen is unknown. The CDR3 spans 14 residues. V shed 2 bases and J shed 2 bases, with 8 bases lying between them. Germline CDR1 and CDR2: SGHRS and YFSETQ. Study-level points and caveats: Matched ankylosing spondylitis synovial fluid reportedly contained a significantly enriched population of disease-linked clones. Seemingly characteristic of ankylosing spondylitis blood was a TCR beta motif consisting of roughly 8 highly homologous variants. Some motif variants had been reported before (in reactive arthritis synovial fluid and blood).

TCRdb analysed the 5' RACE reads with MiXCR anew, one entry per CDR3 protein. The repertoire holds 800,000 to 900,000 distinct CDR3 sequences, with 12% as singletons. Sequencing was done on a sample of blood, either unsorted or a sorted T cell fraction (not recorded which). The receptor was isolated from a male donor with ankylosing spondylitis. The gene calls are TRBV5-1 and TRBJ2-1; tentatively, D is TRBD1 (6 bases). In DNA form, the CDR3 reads TGCGCCAGCAGCTTTGGACAGACCTACAATGAGCAGTTCTTC. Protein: CASSFGQTYNEQFF. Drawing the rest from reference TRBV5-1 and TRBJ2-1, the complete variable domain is KAGVTQTPRYLIKTRGQQVTLSCSPISGHRSVSWYQQTPGQGLQFLFEYFSETQRNKGNFPGRFSGRQFSNSRSEMNVSTLELGDSALYLCASSFGQTYNEQFFGPGTRLTVL.